This TCR beta chain comes out of a study of somatic mutations in cytotoxic T cells in rheumatoid arthritis. For the study at large: The researchers flow-sorted some T-cell populations stained with V beta antibodies and got nearly 100% purity, and these included V beta1+ cells sequenced for TCRB.

Turning to this clone: The antigen remains undetermined.

General study results and limits: No antigen targets were known for the expanded CD8+ clones.

The germline V gene has CDR1 MRHNA and CDR2 SNTAGT. There are 16 residues in the CDR3. The ends lost 0 bases at V and 8 bases at J; junction bases unmatched: 10. The repertoire was sequenced with immunoSEQ multiplex PCR; TCRdb's copy has only in-frame clones and lacks some. The data contain almost 20,000 clones, 85% to 90% of them singletons. The source of this sequence is a man aged 35 to 55 in good health. The V gene is TRBV6-4, the J gene TRBJ2-1, with TRBD1 matching over 7 bases. Sequencing input: CD8+ T cells sorted from blood. CDR3 DNA sequence: TGTGCCAGCAGTGACTCCAAGGACAGGTTTAGCGATGAGCAGTTCTTC. Its protein product is CASSDSKDRFSDEQFF.